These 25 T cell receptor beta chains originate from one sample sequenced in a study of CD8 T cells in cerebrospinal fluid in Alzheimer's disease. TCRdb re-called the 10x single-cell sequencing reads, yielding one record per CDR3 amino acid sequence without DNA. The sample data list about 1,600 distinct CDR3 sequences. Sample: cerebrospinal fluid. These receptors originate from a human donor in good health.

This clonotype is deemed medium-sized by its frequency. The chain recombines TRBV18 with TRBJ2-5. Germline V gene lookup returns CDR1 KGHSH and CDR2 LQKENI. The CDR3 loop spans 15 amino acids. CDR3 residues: CASSPPAGGQETQYF.

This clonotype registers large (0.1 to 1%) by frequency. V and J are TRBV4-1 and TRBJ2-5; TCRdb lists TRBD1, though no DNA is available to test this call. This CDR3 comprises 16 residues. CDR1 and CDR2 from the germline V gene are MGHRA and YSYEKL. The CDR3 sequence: CASSLFSGGKGETQYF.

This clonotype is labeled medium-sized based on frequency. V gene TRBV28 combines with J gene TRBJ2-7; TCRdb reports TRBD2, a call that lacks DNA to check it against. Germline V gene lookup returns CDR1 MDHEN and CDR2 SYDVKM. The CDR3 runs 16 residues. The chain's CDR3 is CASSLLMREGRNEQYF. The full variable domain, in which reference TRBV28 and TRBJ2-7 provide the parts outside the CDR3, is DVKVTQSSRYLVKRTGEKVFLECVQDMDHENMFWYRQDPGLGLRLIYFSYDVKMKEKGDIPEGYSVSREKKERFSLILESASTNQTSMYLCASSLLMREGRNEQYFGPGTRLTVT.

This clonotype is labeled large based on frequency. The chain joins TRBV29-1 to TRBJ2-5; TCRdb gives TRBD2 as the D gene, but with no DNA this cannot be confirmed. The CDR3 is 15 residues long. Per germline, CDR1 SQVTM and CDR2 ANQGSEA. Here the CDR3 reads CSVEDQRGRSETQYF.

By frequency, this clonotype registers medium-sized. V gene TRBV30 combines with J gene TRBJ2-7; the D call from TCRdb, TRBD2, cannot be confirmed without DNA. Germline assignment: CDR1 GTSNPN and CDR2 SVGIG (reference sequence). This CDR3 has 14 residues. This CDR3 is CAWISLSSAYEQYF.

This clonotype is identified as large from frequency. The CDR3 here is CASSVGDRFHEQYF. The chain carries TRBV9 and TRBJ2-7; TCRdb names TRBD1, which stays unverified in the absence of DNA. The length of the CDR3 is 14 residues. CDR1 is SGDLS, CDR2 YYNGEE, per germline.

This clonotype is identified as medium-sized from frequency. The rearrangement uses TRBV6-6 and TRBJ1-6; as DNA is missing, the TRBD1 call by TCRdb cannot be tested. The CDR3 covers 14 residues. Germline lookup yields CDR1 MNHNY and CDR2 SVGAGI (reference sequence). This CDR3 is CASRQGQPNSPLHF.

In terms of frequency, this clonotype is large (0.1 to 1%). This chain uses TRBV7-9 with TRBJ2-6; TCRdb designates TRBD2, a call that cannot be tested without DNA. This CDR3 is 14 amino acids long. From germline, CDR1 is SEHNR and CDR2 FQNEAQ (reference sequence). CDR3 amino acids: CASSLPGQPGILTF.

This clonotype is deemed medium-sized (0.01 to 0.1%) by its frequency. The CDR3 here is CASSPGTSGRTQYF. The chain joins TRBV6-2 or TRBV6-3 to TRBJ2-3; TCRdb indicates TRBD2, and absent DNA this call remains unverified. This CDR3 has 14 amino acids. Germline V gene lookup returns CDR1 MNHEY and CDR2 SVGEGT.

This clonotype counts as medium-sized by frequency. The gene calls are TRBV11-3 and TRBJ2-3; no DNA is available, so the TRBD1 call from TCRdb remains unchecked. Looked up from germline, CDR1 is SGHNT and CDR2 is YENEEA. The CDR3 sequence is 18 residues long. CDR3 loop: CASSFSKHTGRGADTQYF.

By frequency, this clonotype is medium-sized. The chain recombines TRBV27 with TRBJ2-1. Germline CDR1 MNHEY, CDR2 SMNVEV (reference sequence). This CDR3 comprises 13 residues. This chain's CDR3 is CASSLKWNNEQFF.

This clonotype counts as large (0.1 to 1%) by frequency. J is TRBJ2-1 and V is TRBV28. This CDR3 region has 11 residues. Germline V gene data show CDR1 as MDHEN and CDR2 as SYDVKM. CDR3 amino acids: CASSRYNEQFF.

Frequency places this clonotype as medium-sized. The CDR3 loop reads CASSSSGEGYEQYF. The chain has TRBV7-3 and TRBJ2-7; TCRdb indicates TRBD2, and absent DNA this call remains unverified. Germline V CDR1 and CDR2: SGHTA, FQGTGA. The CDR3 length is 14 residues. Supplemented by reference TRBV7-3 and TRBJ2-7, the full variable domain reads GAGVSQTPSNKVTEKGKYVELRCDPISGHTALYWYRQSLGQGPEFLIYFQGTGAADDSGLPNDRFFAVRPEGSVSTLKIQRTERGDSAVYLCASSSSGEGYEQYFGPGTRLTVT.

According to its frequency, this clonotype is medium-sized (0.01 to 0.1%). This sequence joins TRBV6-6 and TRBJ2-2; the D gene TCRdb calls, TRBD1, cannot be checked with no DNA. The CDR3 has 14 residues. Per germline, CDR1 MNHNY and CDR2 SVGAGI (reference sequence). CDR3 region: CASSYFDGGGELFF.

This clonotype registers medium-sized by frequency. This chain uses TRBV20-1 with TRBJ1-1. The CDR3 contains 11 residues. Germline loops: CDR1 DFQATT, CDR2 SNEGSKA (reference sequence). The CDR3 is CSVRRNTEAFF.

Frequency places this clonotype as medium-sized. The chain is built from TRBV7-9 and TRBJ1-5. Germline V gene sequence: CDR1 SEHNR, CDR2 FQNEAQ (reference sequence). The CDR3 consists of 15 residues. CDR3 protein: CASSLGGRTSGSQHF.

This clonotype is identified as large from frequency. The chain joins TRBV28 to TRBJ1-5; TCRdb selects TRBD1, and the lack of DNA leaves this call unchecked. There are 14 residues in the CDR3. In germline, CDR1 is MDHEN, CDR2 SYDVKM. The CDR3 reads CASVPGGSNQPQHF.

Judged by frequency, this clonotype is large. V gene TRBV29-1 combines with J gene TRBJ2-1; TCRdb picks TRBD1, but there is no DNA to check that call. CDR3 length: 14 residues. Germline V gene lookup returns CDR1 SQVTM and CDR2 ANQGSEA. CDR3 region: CSVLGQGSYNEQFF.

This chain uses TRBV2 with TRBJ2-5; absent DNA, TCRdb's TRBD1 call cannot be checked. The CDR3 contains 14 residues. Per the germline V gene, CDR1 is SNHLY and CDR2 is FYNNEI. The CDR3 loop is CASSELRGQETQYF.

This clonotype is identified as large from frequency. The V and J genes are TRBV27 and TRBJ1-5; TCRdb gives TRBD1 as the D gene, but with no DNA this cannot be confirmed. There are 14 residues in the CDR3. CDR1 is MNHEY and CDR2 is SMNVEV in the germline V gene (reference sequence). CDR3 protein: CASRQTGNNQPQHF.

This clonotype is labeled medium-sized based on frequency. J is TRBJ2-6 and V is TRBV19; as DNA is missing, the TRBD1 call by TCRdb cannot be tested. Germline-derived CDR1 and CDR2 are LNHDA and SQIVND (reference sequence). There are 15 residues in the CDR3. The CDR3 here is CASSQDRGGANVLTF.

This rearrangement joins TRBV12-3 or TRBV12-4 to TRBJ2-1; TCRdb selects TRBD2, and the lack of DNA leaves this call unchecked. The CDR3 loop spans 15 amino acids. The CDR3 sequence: CASSQRGGINNEQFF.

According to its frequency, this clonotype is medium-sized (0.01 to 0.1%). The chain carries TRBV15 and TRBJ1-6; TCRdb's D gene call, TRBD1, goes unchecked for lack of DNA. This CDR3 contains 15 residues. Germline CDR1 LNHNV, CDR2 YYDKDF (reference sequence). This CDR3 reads CATSRDRDRNSPLHF.

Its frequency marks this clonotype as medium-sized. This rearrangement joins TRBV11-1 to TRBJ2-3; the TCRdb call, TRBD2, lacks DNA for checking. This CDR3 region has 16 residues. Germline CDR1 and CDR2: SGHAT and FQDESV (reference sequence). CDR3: CASSLVAGGLTDTQYF.

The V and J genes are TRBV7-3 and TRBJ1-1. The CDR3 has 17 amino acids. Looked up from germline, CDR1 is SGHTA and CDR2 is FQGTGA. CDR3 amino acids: CASSLSVTAVGNTEAFF.